The 25 T cell receptor beta chains listed next were all sequenced from one sample in a study of shared clonotypes between healthy human individuals. Method: immunoSEQ multiplex PCR; TCRdb's copy keeps in-frame clones and lacks some. The table has 640,000 or so clones, roughly 70% seen once. Sequencing was performed on memory CD4+ T cells sorted from blood. As for subset: CD45RA-negative fraction. The origin of the receptors is a woman aged 25-40 years in good health.

As for this clone: The same CDR3 also results from other DNA sequences found in this sample. The J gene is TRBJ2-3, the V gene TRBV18; 8 nucleotides agree with TRBD1. The germline gives CDR1 KGHSH, CDR2 LQKENI. The CDR3 has 15 amino acids. J gave up 4 bases and V 6 bases, and 9 bases lay outside the gene matches. CDR3: CASSPGQGGSDTQYF. The DNA of the CDR3 is TGTGCCAGCTCCCCTGGACAGGGCGGATCAGATACGCAGTATTTT.

The chain uses TRBV30 and TRBJ2-7, with 14 bases that match TRBD2. Trimming took 1 base from V and 0 from J; bases not matched to a gene: 8. The length of the CDR3 is 18 residues. Germline V gene data show CDR1 as GTSNPN and CDR2 as SVGIG (reference sequence). This chain's CDR3 is CAWSGAGLAGASSYEQYF. CDR3 DNA: TGTGCCTGGAGTGGAGCGGGACTAGCGGGAGCTAGCTCCTACGAGCAGTACTTC.

This clone came up a few times. The V call is TRBV5-1, the J call TRBJ2-7, with a tentative D call TRBD1 (6 bases). V lost 3 bases and J lost 1, with 14 bases in between. Germline CDR1 is SGHRS and CDR2 is YFSETQ. CDR3 length: 15 amino acids. The CDR3 reads CASSYSGTNSYEQYF. The CDR3 DNA reads TGCGCCAGCAGCTACTCCGGGACAAATTCCTACGAGCAGTACTTC. The full variable domain, its missing parts supplied by reference TRBV5-1 and TRBJ2-7, is KAGVTQTPRYLIKTRGQQVTLSCSPISGHRSVSWYQQTPGQGLQFLFEYFSETQRNKGNFPGRFSGRQFSNSRSEMNVSTLELGDSALYLCASSYSGTNSYEQYFGPGTRLTVT.

This clone was counted many times. V and J are TRBV19 and TRBJ2-6; D is unclear. The CDR3 sequence is 19 residues long. Trimming stripped 5 bases from V and 1 base from J, with 21 bases between. In germline, CDR1 is LNHDA, CDR2 SQIVND (reference sequence). CDR3 region: CASSPLGRLARSGANVLTF. The CDR3 nucleotides are TGTGCCAGTAGTCCCCTGGGAAGGCTGGCTAGGTCTGGGGCCAACGTCCTGACTTTC.

This clone was found once. The chain employs TRBV2 and TRBJ2-1; 7 nucleotides agree with TRBD2. Trimming removed 0 bases from V and 3 bases from J; junction bases left unmatched: 2. The V gene's germline CDR1 is SNHLY and CDR2 FYNNEI. CDR3 size: 15 residues. CDR3 sequence reads: CASSEAGGVYNEQFF. The DNA of the CDR3 is TGTGCCAGCAGTGAAGCGGGAGGGGTCTACAATGAGCAGTTCTTC.

This sequence joins TRBV28 and TRBJ1-2; maybe TRBD1 (6 bases). From germline, CDR1 is MDHEN and CDR2 SYDVKM. V lost 6 bases and J lost 3, with 11 bases in between. This CDR3 spans 13 amino acids. The CDR3 protein is CASRTGLDYGYTF. The DNA of the CDR3 is TGTGCCAGCAGAACAGGGTTGGACTATGGCTACACCTTC.

This chain links TRBV7-3 with TRBJ2-3; either TRBD1 or TRBD2 may fit D (6 bases each). Trimming cost V 5 bases and J 3 bases, with 15 bases left between them. This CDR3 spans 15 amino acids. CDR1 and CDR2 (germline): SGHTA, FQGTGA. The CDR3 nucleotides read TGTGCCAGCAGCCCCGGGCGGGACACAACAGATACGCAGTATTTT. Protein: CASSPGRDTTDTQYF.

This clone was seen a few times. The chain recombines TRBV5-1 with TRBJ2-2, with D possibly matching TRBD2 (6 bases). Germline CDR1 SGHRS, CDR2 YFSETQ. V lost 0 bases and J lost 5, with 11 bases in between. CDR3 size: 15 residues. The CDR3 DNA reads TGCGCCAGCAGCTTGGGGGACTGGACTACCGGGGAGCTGTTTTTT. Translating it yields CASSLGDWTTGELFF.

The chain links TRBV2 to TRBJ1-3, with D perhaps TRBD1 (5 bases). Germline V CDR1 and CDR2: SNHLY, FYNNEI. This CDR3 is built from 15 residues. Trimming removed 6 bases from V and 0 bases from J, with 12 bases in between. The CDR3 loop is CASRIGHLSGNTIYF. DNA of the CDR3: TGTGCCAGCAGGATCGGACACCTCTCTGGAAACACCATATATTTT.

This clone was seen a single time. The chain uses TRBV19 and TRBJ2-7; D not resolved. CDR1 LNHDA and CDR2 SQIVND come from the germline V gene (reference sequence). V was trimmed by 0 bases and J by 2 bases, leaving 5 bases between them. CDR3 length equals 13 residues. The CDR3 loop is CASSIDPAYEQYF. CDR3 DNA sequence: TGTGCCAGTAGTATAGATCCGGCCTACGAGCAGTACTTC.

Concerning this clone: This sequence may be a read error, since a much larger clone differs from it by one base. V usage is TRBV7-1 and J usage is TRBJ2-3; D not certain. TRBV7-1 is filed as an ORF, its function uncertain. The CDR3 is 12 residues long. With 5 bases removed from V and 2 bases from J, the gap between germline ends came to 5 bases. In DNA, the CDR3 is TGTGCCAGCAGCCCCTACACAGATACGCAGTATTTT. It encodes CASSPYTDTQYF.

The chain carries TRBV28 and TRBJ1-2; D unresolved. The CDR3 has 15 amino acids. Germline V lookup: CDR1 MDHEN, CDR2 SYDVKM. Trimming shortened V by 9 bases and J by 2 bases, and 19 bases separated the two germline ends. This CDR3 reads CASFGEGGPNYGYTF. The DNA for the CDR3 is TGTGCCAGTTTTGGCGAGGGAGGGCCCAACTATGGCTACACCTTC.

The J gene is TRBJ2-3, the V gene TRBV11-2; D remains ambiguous. Trimming cost V 1 base and J 0 bases, with 11 bases left between them. CDR1 is SGHAT, CDR2 FQNNGV, per germline. This CDR3 is 16 amino acids long. CDR3 sequence reads: CASSLVSAFSTDTQYF. CDR3 DNA: TGTGCCAGCAGCTTAGTGTCAGCTTTTAGCACAGATACGCAGTATTTT. The variable domain in full, with the rest retrieved from reference TRBV11-2 and TRBJ2-3, is EAGVAQSPRYKIIEKRQSVAFWCNPISGHATLYWYQQILGQGPKLLIQFQNNGVVDDSQLPKDRFSAERLKGVDSTLKIQPAKLEDSAVYLCASSLVSAFSTDTQYFGPGTRLTVL.

V is TRBV15 and J is TRBJ2-7; weak D call: TRBD2 (5 bases). The CDR3 is made up of 15 amino acids. The V and J ends lost 1 base and 0 bases respectively, with 10 bases between them. CDR1 and CDR2 (germline): LNHNV, YYDKDF (reference sequence). DNA of the CDR3: TGTGCCACCAGCAGAGGAATCGGGGACTCCTACGAGCAGTACTTC. This translates into CATSRGIGDSYEQYF.

The V and J genes are TRBV28 and TRBJ2-7; 9 positions match TRBD2. V lost 5 bases to trimming and J lost 0 bases; unmatched junction nucleotides: 8. The CDR3 runs to 16 residues. Germline lookup yields CDR1 MDHEN and CDR2 SYDVKM. The CDR3 DNA follows: TGTGCCAGCAGTCTCCAGACTAGCGGAGGCTCCTACGAGCAGTACTTC. This sequence encodes CASSLQTSGGSYEQYF. Full variable domain (missing parts from reference TRBV28 and TRBJ2-7): DVKVTQSSRYLVKRTGEKVFLECVQDMDHENMFWYRQDPGLGLRLIYFSYDVKMKEKGDIPEGYSVSREKKERFSLILESASTNQTSMYLCASSLQTSGGSYEQYFGPGTRLTVT.

In DNA, the CDR3 is TGTGCCAGCTCACAAGGACAGGGCCTGAATCAGCCCCAGCATTTT. It yields the protein CASSQGQGLNQPQHF. The chain links TRBV18 to TRBJ1-5, with TRBD1 identical over 8 bases. The CDR3 is 15 amino acids. Germline trimming cut 4 bases from V and 4 bases from J; bases unmatched to any gene: 6. Germline V gene sequence: CDR1 KGHSH, CDR2 LQKENI.

This rearrangement joins TRBV18 to TRBJ2-7, with D perhaps assigned TRBD1 or TRBD2 (5 bases each). V lost 5 bases to trimming and J lost 2 bases, with 10 bases between them. In germline, CDR1 is KGHSH, CDR2 LQKENI. The CDR3 has 13 amino acids. CDR3 DNA: TGTGCCAGCTCAGGGGACGGAGCCTACGAGCAGTACTTC. It translates to CASSGDGAYEQYF.

The rearrangement uses TRBV9 and TRBJ1-1; a weak D match, TRBD1 (5 bases). Trimming cost V 0 bases and J 0 bases, with 9 bases left between them. This CDR3 comprises 15 residues. Germline-derived CDR1 and CDR2 are SGDLS and YYNGEE. Here the CDR3 reads CASSVEAGLNTEAFF. The CDR3 region has the DNA TGTGCCAGCAGCGTAGAAGCAGGGCTGAACACTGAAGCTTTCTTT. Looking up the rest from reference TRBV9 and TRBJ1-1 gives the full variable domain: DSGVTQTPKHLITATGQRVTLRCSPRSGDLSVYWYQQSLDQGLQFLIQYYNGEERAKGNILERFSAQQFPDLHSELNLSSLELGDSALYFCASSVEAGLNTEAFFGQGTRLTVV.

The chain links TRBV12-5 to TRBJ1-5; D remains ambiguous. V lost 0 bases and J 0 bases, leaving 12 bases between the germline ends. The length of the CDR3 is 17 residues. Germline V gives CDR1 LGHNT, CDR2 FRNRAP. In DNA, the CDR3 is TGTGCTAGTGGTTTGGTACGTTTAGGTGGTAGCAATCAGCCCCAGCATTTT. Residues: CASGLVRLGGSNQPQHF.

The chain recombines TRBV4-1 with TRBJ1-5; D call uncertain. Between the trimmed V and J ends, which lost 5 bases and 0 bases, there was a span of 8 bases. There are 14 residues in the CDR3. Germline CDR1 and CDR2: MGHRA and YSYEKL. CDR3 DNA: TGCGCCAGCAGCATGCGGTTTAGCAATCAGCCCCAGCATTTT. Residues: CASSMRFSNQPQHF.

The gene calls are TRBV7-9 and TRBJ2-1; 10 bases fit TRBD2. Unmatched junction bases numbered 8, after V lost 6 bases and J lost 3 bases. Germline values: CDR1 SEHNR, CDR2 FQNEAQ (reference sequence). This CDR3 contains 16 residues. DNA of the CDR3: TGTGCCAGCAGGGGGGGACTAGCGAACCTCTACAATGAGCAGTTCTTC. Protein sequence: CASRGGLANLYNEQFF.

V usage is TRBV7-8 and J usage is TRBJ1-5; no definite D call. The CDR3 is 16 amino acids. Germline V CDR1 and CDR2: SGHVS, FQNEAQ. The V and J ends lost 0 bases and 0 bases respectively, with 9 bases between them. In DNA, the CDR3 is TGTGCCAGCAGCTTAGCAGCTGCCTATAGCAATCAGCCCCAGCATTTT. Translating gives CASSLAAAYSNQPQHF.

This rearrangement joins TRBV11-2 to TRBJ1-5; 8 nucleotides match TRBD1. From germline, CDR1 is SGHAT and CDR2 FQNNGV. V was clipped by 5 bases and J by 5 bases; unmatched bases: 5. The CDR3 is 14 amino acids. CDR3 DNA sequence: TGTGCCAGCAGCGACGGACAGGGCTATCAGCCCCAGCATTTT. Translated, it gives CASSDGQGYQPQHF.

The chain couples TRBV5-6 to TRBJ1-1, with D unresolved. The CDR3 sequence is 14 residues long. V was pared by 2 bases and J by 1 base, with 9 bases between. The V gene's germline CDR1 is SGHDT and CDR2 YYEEEE. The CDR3 is CASSFQRRNTEAFF. The CDR3 nucleotides are TGTGCCAGCAGCTTTCAAAGGAGGAACACTGAAGCTTTCTTT.

The chain couples TRBV19 to TRBJ1-6, with 7 bases lining up with TRBD1. V shed 5 bases, J shed 7 bases, and the junction held 5 bases outside the gene matches. The CDR3 runs 14 residues. The V gene's germline CDR1 is LNHDA and CDR2 SQIVND (reference sequence). The chain's CDR3 is CASSDRATNSPLHF. CDR3 nucleotides: TGTGCCAGTAGTGACAGGGCTACCAATTCACCCCTCCACTTT.